This passage covers 16 T cell receptor beta chains from one sample sequenced in a study of blood T cell repertoires in COVID-19. The method was immunoSEQ multiplex PCR; TCRdb's version includes in-frame clones alone and lacks a portion of them. The sample lists 95,000 to 150,000 clones, roughly 87% seen once, with more than 20% in the top ten. Sequenced: peripheral blood. The receptor set was obtained from a woman older than 75 with acute or convalescent COVID-19.

This rearrangement joins TRBV13 to TRBJ2-4; 8 bases fit TRBD2. With 5 bases clipped from V and 1 base from J, the junction kept 4 bases outside the gene matches. The CDR3 covers 15 residues. Germline V gene sequence: CDR1 PRHDT, CDR2 FYEKMQ (reference sequence). The CDR3 region is CASSRGGAAKNIQYF. The CDR3 DNA is TGTGCCAGCAGCCGGGGGGGCGCTGCCAAAAACATTCAGTACTTC.

V is TRBV6-5 and J is TRBJ1-6; TRBD1 is a possible D gene (5 bases). CDR1 MNHEY and CDR2 SVGAGI come from the germline V gene. The CDR3 loop spans 13 amino acids. Trimming shortened V by 10 bases and J by 7 bases, and 14 bases separated the two germline ends. The chain's CDR3 is CATMRQTNSPLHF. The DNA of the CDR3 is TGTGCCACTATGCGACAGACCAATTCACCCCTCCACTTT.

In DNA form, the CDR3 reads TGCGCCAGCAGCCGGGGGGACAGGACTTCTAACGGCTACACCTTC. Residues: CASSRGDRTSNGYTF. V gene TRBV5-1 combines with J gene TRBJ1-2, with 8 nucleotides matching TRBD1. CDR3 length: 15 residues. With V trimmed by 4 bases and J by 8 bases, 13 bases remained unmatched. Germline-derived CDR1 and CDR2 are SGHRS and YFSETQ. Supplemented by reference TRBV5-1 and TRBJ1-2, the full variable domain reads KAGVTQTPRYLIKTRGQQVTLSCSPISGHRSVSWYQQTPGQGLQFLFEYFSETQRNKGNFPGRFSGRQFSNSRSEMNVSTLELGDSALYLCASSRGDRTSNGYTFGSGTRLTVV.

This clone was counted once. The chain joins TRBV9 to TRBJ1-2, with a weak D call TRBD1 (5 bases). Germline V gene lookup returns CDR1 SGDLS and CDR2 YYNGEE. V shed 0 bases and J shed 4 bases, with 13 bases lying between them. The CDR3 covers 15 residues. The CDR3 region has the DNA TGTGCCAGCAGCGTAGAGGGGCAGGGCGGCTATGGCTACACCTTC. It is translated as CASSVEGQGGYGYTF. Filled out from reference TRBV9 and TRBJ1-2, the complete variable domain reads DSGVTQTPKHLITATGQRVTLRCSPRSGDLSVYWYQQSLDQGLQFLIQYYNGEERAKGNILERFSAQQFPDLHSELNLSSLELGDSALYFCASSVEGQGGYGYTFGSGTRLTVV.

This clone turned up a few times. The chain has TRBV5-1 and TRBJ2-7, with TRBD1 identical over 11 bases. Germline V lookup: CDR1 SGHRS, CDR2 YFSETQ. CDR3 length: 14 residues. Losses at the gene ends were 7 bases for V and 2 bases for J; bases not matched to a gene: 5. The CDR3 DNA reads as TGCGCCAGCGCCCGGACAGGGGGCCCCTACGAGCAGTACTTC. Translation: CASARTGGPYEQYF.

The chain carries TRBV4-2 and TRBJ2-3; the match to TRBD2 covers 10 bases. V was clipped by 1 base and J by 3 bases; unmatched bases: 7. Germline V gives CDR1 LGHNA, CDR2 YNFKEQ. The CDR3 totals 17 residues. DNA of the CDR3: TGTGCCAGCAGCCAAGCTTTAGCGGGGGGTAGTACAGATACGCAGTATTTT. Its protein product is CASSQALAGGSTDTQYF.

The chain uses TRBV6-6 and TRBJ2-1; TRBD1 is a possible D gene (6 bases). V was trimmed by 5 bases and J by 12 bases, leaving 20 bases between them. Germline CDR1 and CDR2: MNHNY and SVGAGI (reference sequence). The CDR3 runs to 14 residues. The CDR3 loop reads CASSHLRGGSGQFF. CDR3 nucleotide sequence: TGTGCCAGCAGTCATCTCAGGGGCGGATCGGGGCAGTTCTTC.

This chain uses TRBV11-2 with TRBJ2-6, with D uncertain. Trimming left V 5 bases short and J 0 bases short, with 11 bases between. There are 16 residues in the CDR3. Germline assignment: CDR1 SGHAT and CDR2 FQNNGV. CDR3 in amino acids: CASSVPPGSGANVLTF. In DNA form, the CDR3 reads TGTGCCAGCAGCGTACCCCCGGGCTCTGGGGCCAACGTCCTGACTTTC.

The chain has TRBV5-1 and TRBJ1-2, with 7 bases aligning to TRBD1. V lost 4 bases and J lost 3; bases outside the gene matches: 6. This CDR3 is built from 14 residues. Germline V gene sequence: CDR1 SGHRS, CDR2 YFSETQ. CDR3 protein: CASSPEGTDYGYTF. The CDR3 coding sequence is TGCGCCAGCAGCCCGGAAGGGACAGACTATGGCTACACCTTC.

This clone was seen just once. This chain joins TRBV6-4 and TRBJ1-5, with D hard to call. Trimming shortened V by 4 bases and J by 5 bases, and 9 bases separated the two germline ends. CDR3 length equals 13 residues. Germline assignment: CDR1 MRHNA and CDR2 SNTAGT. The DNA for the CDR3 is TGTGCCAGCAGTGGCGAAATCTATCAGCCCCAGCATTTT. It is translated as CASSGEIYQPQHF.

This clone appeared a few times. The CDR3, as DNA: TGTGCCAGCTCACGATGGGACAGGGCTGAACTGTTTTTT. Its translation: CASSRWDRAELFF. V gene TRBV18 combines with J gene TRBJ1-4; 9 bases are shared with TRBD1. The CDR3 sequence is 13 residues long. Germline V gene sequence: CDR1 KGHSH, CDR2 LQKENI. V gave up 4 bases and J gave up 12 bases; unmatched junction bases: 6.

The chain combines TRBV2 with TRBJ1-2; tentatively, D is TRBD1 (6 bases). This CDR3 contains 15 residues. Germline-derived CDR1 and CDR2 are SNHLY and FYNNEI. V lost 6 bases, J lost 4 bases, and 18 bases lay in between. The DNA of the CDR3 is TGTGCCAGCAGAATTGAGGGGGGGCCGGGCTATGGCTACACCTTC. It translates to CASRIEGGPGYGYTF.

This clone appeared once. The chain carries TRBV28 and TRBJ1-1, with D unclear. From germline, CDR1 is MDHEN and CDR2 SYDVKM. Trimming left V 3 bases short and J 8 bases short, with 10 bases between. This CDR3 has 12 amino acids. The CDR3 loop reads CASSFGVPEAFF. The CDR3 coding sequence is TGTGCCAGCAGTTTCGGGGTCCCCGAAGCTTTCTTT. The full variable domain, completed using reference TRBV28 and TRBJ1-1, is DVKVTQSSRYLVKRTGEKVFLECVQDMDHENMFWYRQDPGLGLRLIYFSYDVKMKEKGDIPEGYSVSREKKERFSLILESASTNQTSMYLCASSFGVPEAFFGQGTRLTVV.

The chain uses TRBV5-4 and TRBJ1-5; a possible D gene is TRBD1 (6 bases). V lost 4 bases to trimming and J lost 6 bases, with 17 bases between them. There are 15 residues in the CDR3. Germline V gene sequence: CDR1 SGHNT, CDR2 YYREEE (reference sequence). CDR3 protein: CASSRDRKGPQPQHF. CDR3 in DNA: TGTGCCAGCAGCCGTGACAGGAAAGGTCCTCAGCCCCAGCATTTT.

The V call is TRBV5-1, the J call TRBJ2-4; 8 bases are shared with TRBD1. CDR1 and CDR2 from the germline V gene are SGHRS and YFSETQ. The trim removed 4 bases at V and 0 bases at J, leaving 9 bases unmatched. CDR3 length: 17 amino acids. The CDR3 DNA is TGCGCCAGCAGCCCCCGGGACAGGTGGCTAGCCAAAAACATTCAGTACTTC. Translation gives CASSPRDRWLAKNIQYF.

The chain employs TRBV5-1 and TRBJ2-2; unclear D gene. Germline loops: CDR1 SGHRS, CDR2 YFSETQ. CDR3 length: 14 amino acids. V lost 2 bases, J lost 3 bases, and 8 bases lay in between. Written as DNA, the CDR3 is TGCGCCAGCAGCTTAGTCCAGTACACCGGGGAGCTGTTTTTT. Protein product: CASSLVQYTGELFF.